Each of the 11 T cell receptor beta chains below was sequenced from the same sample in a study of radiotherapy plus CTLA-4 blockade in lung cancer. Using immunoSEQ multiplex PCR, the repertoire was profiled, and TCRdb retains in-frame clones only, with some absent. The sample carries over 75,000 clones, roughly four fifths recorded once. Sequenced material: peripheral blood, taken from a patient treated with radiotherapy plus ipilimumab. The receptors come from a human donor with non-small cell lung cancer who had stable disease on radiotherapy plus ipilimumab.

This clone has a handful of counts. The V gene is TRBV28, the J gene TRBJ2-3, with 8 nucleotides matching TRBD1. Germline loops: CDR1 MDHEN, CDR2 SYDVKM. CDR3 length equals 15 residues. The ends lost 8 bases at V and 5 bases at J; junction bases unmatched: 12. CDR3 region: CASPPGQGHVDTQYF. CDR3 DNA: TGTGCCAGCCCCCCCGGACAGGGCCATGTAGATACGCAGTATTTT.

The V gene is TRBV19, the J gene TRBJ1-4, with unresolved D. Germline V lookup: CDR1 LNHDA, CDR2 SQIVND (reference sequence). The CDR3 spans 16 residues. V was cut by 5 bases and J by 0 bases, with 13 bases left in between. CDR3 bases: TGTGCCAGTAGTGCCACTTTCTTTACAACTAATGAAAAACTGTTTTTT. Translated, it gives CASSATFFTTNEKLFF.

The chain employs TRBV29-1 and TRBJ1-1; weak D call: TRBD1 (6 bases). This CDR3 spans 14 amino acids. V was shortened by 7 bases and J by 1 base, with 16 bases between the two germline ends. Germline CDR1 SQVTM, CDR2 ANQGSEA. CDR3 amino acids: CSARGGVENTEAFF. The CDR3 DNA reads TGCAGCGCCCGCGGGGGCGTAGAGAACACTGAAGCTTTCTTT. Combining the CDR3 with reference TRBV29-1 and TRBJ1-1 gives the whole variable domain SAVISQKPSRDICQRGTSLTIQCQVDSQVTMMFWYRQQPGQSLTLIATANQGSEATYESGFVIDKFPISRPNLTFSTLTVSNMSPEDSSIYLCSARGGVENTEAFFGQGTRLTVV.

The CDR3 region has the DNA TGTGCCAGCAGCTCCGGTGCAGTGAGCACAGATACGCAGTATTTT. Its translation is CASSSGAVSTDTQYF. This chain links TRBV7-2 with TRBJ2-3; no reliable D call. Trimming took 4 bases from V and 0 from J, leaving 11 bases between them. This CDR3 has 15 amino acids. CDR1 SGHTA and CDR2 FQGNSA come from the germline V gene.

The gene calls are TRBV28 and TRBJ1-3; D might be TRBD1 (5 bases). CDR3 size: 15 residues. Germline assignment: CDR1 MDHEN and CDR2 SYDVKM. Trimming left V 6 bases short and J 2 bases short, with 14 bases between. CDR3: CASSLARGPGNTIYF. The CDR3 DNA follows: TGTGCCAGCAGCCTTGCGAGGGGCCCTGGAAACACCATATATTTT.

This clone is a singleton in its sample. This chain connects TRBV11-3 to TRBJ2-7; a possible D gene is TRBD2 (5 bases). V lost 5 bases, J lost 1 base, and 12 bases lay in between. Per the germline V gene, CDR1 is SGHNT and CDR2 is YENEEA. The CDR3 is made up of 14 amino acids. This CDR3 reads CASSPTSGSYEQYF. The DNA of the CDR3 is TGTGCCAGCAGCCCCACCAGCGGTTCCTACGAGCAGTACTTC.

The genes are TRBV5-6 and TRBJ1-6, with D tentatively TRBD1 (5 bases). Trimming pared 3 bases from V and 7 bases from J, leaving 11 bases between. This CDR3 is 14 amino acids long. Germline V gene lookup returns CDR1 SGHDT and CDR2 YYEEEE. The CDR3 DNA sequence: TGTGCCAGCAGCTACACCGGGGGGAATTCACCCCTCCACTTT. Its protein product is CASSYTGGNSPLHF.

With respect to this clone: This same CDR3 is encoded by further DNA sequences in the sample. The CDR3 DNA sequence: TGTGCCAGCAGTCGCGGATTGAACACTGAAGCTTTCTTT. Translation: CASSRGLNTEAFF. V gene TRBV7-8 combines with J gene TRBJ1-1, with D uncertain. The CDR3 is made up of 13 amino acids. Trimming pared 6 bases from V and 0 bases from J, leaving 8 bases between. Germline V lookup: CDR1 SGHVS, CDR2 FQNEAQ.

The V gene is TRBV9, the J gene TRBJ2-1; 8 nucleotides line up with TRBD1. CDR1 is SGDLS, CDR2 YYNGEE, per germline. The trim removed 0 bases at V and 5 bases at J, leaving 10 bases unmatched. The CDR3 spans 17 residues. The DNA for the CDR3 is TGTGCCAGCAGCGTAGAGTATGGCAGGGGGCGCGACAATGAGCAGTTCTTC. Amino acid sequence: CASSVEYGRGRDNEQFF.

The chain joins TRBV5-4 to TRBJ2-3; 7 nucleotides match TRBD2. The CDR3 is 16 residues long. V trimming: 4 bases; J trimming: 0 bases; junction bases outside the gene matches: 8. Per germline, CDR1 SGHNT and CDR2 YYREEE (reference sequence). The DNA for the CDR3 is TGTGCCAGCAGCCGGGGGGTGGAGCGGAGCACAGATACGCAGTATTTT. Amino acid sequence: CASSRGVERSTDTQYF.

V usage is TRBV6-5 and J usage is TRBJ2-2; TRBD1 matches 7 bases. This CDR3 has 15 amino acids. V was clipped by 2 bases and J by 2 bases; unmatched bases: 2. Germline V gene data show CDR1 as MNHEY and CDR2 as SVGAGI. Here the CDR3 DNA reads TGTGCCAGCAGTTACGACAGGGCCAACACCGGGGAGCTGTTTTTT. It is translated as CASSYDRANTGELFF.